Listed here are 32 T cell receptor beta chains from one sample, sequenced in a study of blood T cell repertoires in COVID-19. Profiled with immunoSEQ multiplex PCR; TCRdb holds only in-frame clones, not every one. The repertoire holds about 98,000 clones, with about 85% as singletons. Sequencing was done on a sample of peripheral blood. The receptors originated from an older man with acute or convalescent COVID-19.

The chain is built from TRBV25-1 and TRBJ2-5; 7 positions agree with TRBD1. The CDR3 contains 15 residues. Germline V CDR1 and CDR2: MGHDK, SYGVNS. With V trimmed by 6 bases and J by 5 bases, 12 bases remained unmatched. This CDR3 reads CASSRQGGRGETQYF. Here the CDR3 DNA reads TGTGCCAGCAGCCGACAGGGTGGGCGCGGGGAGACCCAGTACTTC.

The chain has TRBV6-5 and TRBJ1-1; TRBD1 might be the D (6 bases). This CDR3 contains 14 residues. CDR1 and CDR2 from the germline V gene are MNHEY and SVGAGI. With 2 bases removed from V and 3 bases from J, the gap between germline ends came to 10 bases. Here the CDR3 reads CASSYRAGDTEAFF. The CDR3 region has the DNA TGTGCCAGCAGTTACCGGGCAGGGGACACTGAAGCTTTCTTT.

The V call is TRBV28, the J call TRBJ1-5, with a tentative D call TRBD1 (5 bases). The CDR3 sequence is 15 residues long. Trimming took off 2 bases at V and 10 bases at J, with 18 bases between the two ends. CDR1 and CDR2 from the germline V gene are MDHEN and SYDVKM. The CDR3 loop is CASSLEWGHKNPQHF. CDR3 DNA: TGTGCCAGCAGTTTAGAGTGGGGCCACAAAAATCCCCAGCATTTT.

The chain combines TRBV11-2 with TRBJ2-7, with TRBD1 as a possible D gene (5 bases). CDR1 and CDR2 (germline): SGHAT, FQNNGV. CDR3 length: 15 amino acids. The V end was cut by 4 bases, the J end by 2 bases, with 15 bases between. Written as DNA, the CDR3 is TGTGCCAGCAGCTCACTACAGGAGAGGCCCTACGAGCAGTACGTC. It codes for CASSSLQERPYEQYV.

The CDR3 nucleotides read TGCGCCAGCAGTGATAATCGGGGTCTAGATGAAAAACTGTTTTTT. Protein: CASSDNRGLDEKLFF. This rearrangement joins TRBV10-1 to TRBJ1-4, with D unresolved. The CDR3 runs 15 residues. V dropped 3 bases and J dropped 6 bases, with 14 bases sitting between them. Looked up from germline, CDR1 is WNHNN and CDR2 is SYGVQD (reference sequence).

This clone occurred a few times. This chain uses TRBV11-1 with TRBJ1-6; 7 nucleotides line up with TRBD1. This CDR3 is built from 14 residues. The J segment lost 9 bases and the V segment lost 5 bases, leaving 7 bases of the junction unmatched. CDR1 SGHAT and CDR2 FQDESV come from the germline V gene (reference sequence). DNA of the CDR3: TGTGCCAGCAGCCTAAACAGGGGCGGTTCACCCCTCCACTTT. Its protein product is CASSLNRGGSPLHF.

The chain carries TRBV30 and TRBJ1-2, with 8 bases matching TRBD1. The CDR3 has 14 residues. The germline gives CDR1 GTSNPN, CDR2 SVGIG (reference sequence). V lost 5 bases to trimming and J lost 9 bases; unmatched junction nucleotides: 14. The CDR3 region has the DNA TGTGCCTGGTCGCTTGATGGTCAGGGGGCTAGCTACACCTTC. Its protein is CAWSLDGQGASYTF.

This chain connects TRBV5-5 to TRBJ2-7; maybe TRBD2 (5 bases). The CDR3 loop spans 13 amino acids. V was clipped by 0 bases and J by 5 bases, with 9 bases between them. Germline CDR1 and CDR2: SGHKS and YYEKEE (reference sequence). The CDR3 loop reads CASSLALDHEQYV. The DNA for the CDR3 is TGTGCCAGCAGCTTGGCACTAGACCACGAGCAGTACGTC.

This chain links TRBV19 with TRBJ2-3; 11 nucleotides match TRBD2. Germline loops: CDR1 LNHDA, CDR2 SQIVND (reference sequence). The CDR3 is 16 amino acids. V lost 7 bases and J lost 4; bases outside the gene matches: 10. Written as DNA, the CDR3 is TGTGCCAGTACCGTCGGGCTAGCGGGGGGCTCAGATACGCAGTATTTT. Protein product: CASTVGLAGGSDTQYF.

This CDR3 reads CSVETRDRGSGNTIYF. The CDR3 DNA reads TGCAGCGTTGAGACCCGGGACAGGGGATCTGGAAACACCATATATTTT. V and J are TRBV29-1 and TRBJ1-3; 10 bases map to TRBD1. The CDR3 length is 16 residues. Germline trimming cut 3 bases from V and 1 base from J; bases unmatched to any gene: 6. From germline, CDR1 is SQVTM and CDR2 ANQGSEA.

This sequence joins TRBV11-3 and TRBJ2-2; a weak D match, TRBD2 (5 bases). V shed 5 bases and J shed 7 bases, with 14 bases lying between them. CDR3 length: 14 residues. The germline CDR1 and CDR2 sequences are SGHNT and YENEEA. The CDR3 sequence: CASSALAEVGELFF. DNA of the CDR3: TGTGCCAGCAGCGCCCTCGCGGAGGTCGGGGAGCTGTTTTTT.

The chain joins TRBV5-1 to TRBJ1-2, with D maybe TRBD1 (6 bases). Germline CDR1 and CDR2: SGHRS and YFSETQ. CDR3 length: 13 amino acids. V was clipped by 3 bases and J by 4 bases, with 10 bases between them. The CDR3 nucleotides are TGCGCCAGCAGCTCGGACAGTTTCTATGGCTACACCTTC. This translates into CASSSDSFYGYTF.

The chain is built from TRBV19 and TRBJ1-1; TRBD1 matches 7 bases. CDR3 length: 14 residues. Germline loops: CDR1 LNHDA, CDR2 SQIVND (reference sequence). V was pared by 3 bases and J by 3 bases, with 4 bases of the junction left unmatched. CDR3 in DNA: TGTGCCAGTAGTATTTACAGGGGTGACACTGAAGCTTTCTTT. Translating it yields CASSIYRGDTEAFF.

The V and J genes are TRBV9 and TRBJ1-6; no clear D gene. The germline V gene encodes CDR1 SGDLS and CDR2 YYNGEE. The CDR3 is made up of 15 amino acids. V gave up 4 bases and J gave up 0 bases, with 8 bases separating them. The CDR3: CASSPSSSYNSPLHF. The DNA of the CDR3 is TGTGCCAGCAGCCCTTCGAGCTCCTATAATTCACCCCTCCACTTT.

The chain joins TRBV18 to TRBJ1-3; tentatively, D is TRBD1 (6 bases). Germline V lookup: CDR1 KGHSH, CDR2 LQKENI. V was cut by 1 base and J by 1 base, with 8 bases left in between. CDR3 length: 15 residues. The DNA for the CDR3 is TGTGCCAGCTCACCACAGGGACATTCTGGAAACACCATATATTTT. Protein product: CASSPQGHSGNTIYF. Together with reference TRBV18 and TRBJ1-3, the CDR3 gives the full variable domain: NAGVMQNPRHLVRRRGQEARLRCSPMKGHSHVYWYRQLPEEGLKFMVYLQKENIIDESGMPKERFSAEFPKEGPSILRIQQVVRGDSAAYFCASSPQGHSGNTIYFGEGSWLTVV.

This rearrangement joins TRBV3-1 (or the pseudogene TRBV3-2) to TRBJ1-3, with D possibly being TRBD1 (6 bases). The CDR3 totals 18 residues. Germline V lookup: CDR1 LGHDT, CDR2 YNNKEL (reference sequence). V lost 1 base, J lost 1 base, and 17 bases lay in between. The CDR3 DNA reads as TGTGCCAGCAGCCAAGTTACAGGGAGTGGTCTTTCTGGAAACACCATATATTTT. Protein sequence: CASSQVTGSGLSGNTIYF.

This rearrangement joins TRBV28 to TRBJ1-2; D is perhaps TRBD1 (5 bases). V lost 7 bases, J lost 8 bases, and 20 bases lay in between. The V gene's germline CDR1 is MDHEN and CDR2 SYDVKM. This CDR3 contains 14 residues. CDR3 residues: CASNTGPSAGGYTF. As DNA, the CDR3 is TGTGCCAGCAACACGGGGCCTTCAGCGGGGGGCTACACCTTC.

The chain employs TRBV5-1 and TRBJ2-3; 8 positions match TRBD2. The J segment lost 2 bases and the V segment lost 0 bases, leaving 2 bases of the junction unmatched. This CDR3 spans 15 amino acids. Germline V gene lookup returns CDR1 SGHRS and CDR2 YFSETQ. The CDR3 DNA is TGCGCCAGCAGCTTGGACGGGGGGGCCACAGATACGCAGTATTTT. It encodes CASSLDGGATDTQYF. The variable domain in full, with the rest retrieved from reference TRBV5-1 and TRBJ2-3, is KAGVTQTPRYLIKTRGQQVTLSCSPISGHRSVSWYQQTPGQGLQFLFEYFSETQRNKGNFPGRFSGRQFSNSRSEMNVSTLELGDSALYLCASSLDGGATDTQYFGPGTRLTVL.

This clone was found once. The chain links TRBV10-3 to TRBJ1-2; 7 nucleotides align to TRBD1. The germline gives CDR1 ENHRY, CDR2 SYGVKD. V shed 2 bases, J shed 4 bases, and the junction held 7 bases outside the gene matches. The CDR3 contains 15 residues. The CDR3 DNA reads TGTGCCATCAGTGAGCCGGGACAGCCCATCTATGGCTACACCTTC. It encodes CAISEPGQPIYGYTF.

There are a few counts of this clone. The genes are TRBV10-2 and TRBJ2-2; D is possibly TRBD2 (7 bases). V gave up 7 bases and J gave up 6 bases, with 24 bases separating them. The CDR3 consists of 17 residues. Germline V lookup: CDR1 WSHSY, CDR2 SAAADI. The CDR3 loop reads CASTEQLGGGLSGELFF. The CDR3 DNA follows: TGCGCCAGCACCGAACAATTAGGGGGGGGACTCTCCGGGGAGCTGTTTTTT.

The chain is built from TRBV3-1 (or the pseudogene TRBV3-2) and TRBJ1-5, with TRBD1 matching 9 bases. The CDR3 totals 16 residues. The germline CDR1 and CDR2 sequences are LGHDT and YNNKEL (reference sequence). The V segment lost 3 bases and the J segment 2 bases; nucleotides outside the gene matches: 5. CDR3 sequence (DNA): TGTGCCAGCAGCCACACAGGGGGCGAGGGCAATCAGCCCCAGCATTTT. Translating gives CASSHTGGEGNQPQHF.

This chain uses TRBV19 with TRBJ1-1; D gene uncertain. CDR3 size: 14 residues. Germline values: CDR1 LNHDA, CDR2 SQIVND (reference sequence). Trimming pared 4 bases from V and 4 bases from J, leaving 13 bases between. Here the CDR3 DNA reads TGTGCCAGTAGTACCCCGGGAGGCCGCACTGAAGCTTTCTTT. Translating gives CASSTPGGRTEAFF.

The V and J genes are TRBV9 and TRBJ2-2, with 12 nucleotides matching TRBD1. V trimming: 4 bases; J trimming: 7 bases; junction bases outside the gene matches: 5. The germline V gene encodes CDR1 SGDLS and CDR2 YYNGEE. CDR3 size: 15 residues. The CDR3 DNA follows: TGTGCCAGCAGCCCGGGACAGGGGGCCGTCGGGGAGCTGTTTTTT. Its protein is CASSPGQGAVGELFF.

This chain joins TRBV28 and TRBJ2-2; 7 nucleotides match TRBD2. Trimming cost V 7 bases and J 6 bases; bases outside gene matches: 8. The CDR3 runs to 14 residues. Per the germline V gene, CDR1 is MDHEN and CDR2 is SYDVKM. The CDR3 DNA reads TGTGCCAGCAAAAAGCAAGGGAGGGCCGGGGAGCTGTTTTTT. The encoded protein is CASKKQGRAGELFF. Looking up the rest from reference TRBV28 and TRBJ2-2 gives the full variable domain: DVKVTQSSRYLVKRTGEKVFLECVQDMDHENMFWYRQDPGLGLRLIYFSYDVKMKEKGDIPEGYSVSREKKERFSLILESASTNQTSMYLCASKKQGRAGELFFGEGSRLTVL.

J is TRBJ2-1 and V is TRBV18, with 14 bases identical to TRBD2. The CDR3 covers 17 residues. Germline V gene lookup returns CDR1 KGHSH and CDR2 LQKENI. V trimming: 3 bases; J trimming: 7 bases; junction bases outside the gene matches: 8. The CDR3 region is CASSPEIRLAGGNEQFF. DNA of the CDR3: TGTGCCAGCTCACCCGAAATTAGACTAGCGGGGGGGAATGAGCAGTTCTTC.

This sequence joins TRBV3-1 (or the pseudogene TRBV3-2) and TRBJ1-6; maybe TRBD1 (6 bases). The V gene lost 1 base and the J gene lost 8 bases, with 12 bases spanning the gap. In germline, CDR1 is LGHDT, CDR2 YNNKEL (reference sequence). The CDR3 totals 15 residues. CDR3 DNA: TGTGCCAGCAGCCAAGTGGGGCAGGGGTATTCACCCCTCCACTTT. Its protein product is CASSQVGQGYSPLHF.

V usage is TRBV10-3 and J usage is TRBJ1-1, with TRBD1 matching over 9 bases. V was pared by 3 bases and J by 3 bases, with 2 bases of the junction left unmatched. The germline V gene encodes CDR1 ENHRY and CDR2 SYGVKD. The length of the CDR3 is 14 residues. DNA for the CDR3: TGTGCCATCAGTGATGGACAGGGGTACACTGAAGCTTTCTTT. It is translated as CAISDGQGYTEAFF.

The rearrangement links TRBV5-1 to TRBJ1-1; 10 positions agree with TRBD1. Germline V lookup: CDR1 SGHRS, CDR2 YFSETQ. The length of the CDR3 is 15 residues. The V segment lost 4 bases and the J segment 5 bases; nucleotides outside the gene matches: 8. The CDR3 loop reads CASSIDRGRWTEAFF. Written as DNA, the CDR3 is TGCGCCAGCAGCATCGACAGGGGGCGATGGACTGAAGCTTTCTTT.

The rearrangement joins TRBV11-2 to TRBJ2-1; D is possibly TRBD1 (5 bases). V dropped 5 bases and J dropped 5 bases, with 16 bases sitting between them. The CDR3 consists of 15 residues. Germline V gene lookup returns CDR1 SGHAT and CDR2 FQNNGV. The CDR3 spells CASSPGQMGHNEQFF. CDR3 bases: TGTGCCAGCAGCCCGGGCCAGATGGGGCACAATGAGCAGTTCTTC.

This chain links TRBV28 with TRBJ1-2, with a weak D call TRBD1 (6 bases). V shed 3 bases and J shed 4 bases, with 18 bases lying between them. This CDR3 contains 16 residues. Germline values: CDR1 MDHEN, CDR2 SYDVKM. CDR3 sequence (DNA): TGTGCCAGCAGTTTGGGGGCCTCGATGTCAGGCTATGGCTACACCTTC. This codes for CASSLGASMSGYGYTF.

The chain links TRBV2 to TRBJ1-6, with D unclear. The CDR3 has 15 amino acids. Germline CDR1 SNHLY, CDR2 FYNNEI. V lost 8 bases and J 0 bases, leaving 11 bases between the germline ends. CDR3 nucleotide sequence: TGTGCCAGCCAAGAAGACAACTCCTATAATTCACCCCTCCACTTT. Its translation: CASQEDNSYNSPLHF.

CDR3 in amino acids: CASSYWRGDGDTQYF. In DNA form, the CDR3 reads TGTGCCAGCAGTTACTGGCGGGGGGACGGGGATACGCAGTATTTT. V gene TRBV6-5 combines with J gene TRBJ2-3, with TRBD2 matching over 8 bases. Losses at the gene ends were 1 base for V and 6 bases for J; bases not matched to a gene: 6. The CDR3 consists of 15 residues. Germline V gives CDR1 MNHEY, CDR2 SVGAGI.